The clone carrying this T cell receptor beta chain was counted a few times. Its antigen remains unidentified. This sample was included in a study of blood T cells in healthy people across ages. V was clipped by 5 bases and J by 2 bases, with 15 bases between them. Germline V gene sequence: CDR1 KGHSH, CDR2 LQKENI. The CDR3 runs to 15 residues. Total RNA extracted from each sample amounted to at least 6 micrograms. Next came a second PCR, run for about 7 to 12 cycles, which used a sample-barcoded 5' primer along with a J-beta primer mix. Each cDNA molecule, via a template-switch adaptor with 12 random nucleotides, was tagged. TCRdb analysed the 5' RACE reads with MiXCR anew, one entry per CDR3 protein. Of about 510,000 distinct CDR3 sequences in the sample, around a quarter were seen once. Points from the study as a whole: As naive T cell percentage varied, TCR beta diversity correlated strongly with it.

These data were also reused for a study on T cells of mothers and their children. This second report adds: The second PCR used the M1S primer, and this primer added sample barcodes and 2-4 random nucleotides.

This receptor was taken from a boy aged 2 to 9 in good health. Sequencing was carried out using blood. The chain carries TRBV18 and TRBJ2-5; D possibly uses TRBD1 or TRBD2 (5 bases each). Written as DNA, the CDR3 is TGTGCCAGCTCATCACTGCCGGGGCTACAAGAGACCCAGTACTTC. This sequence encodes CASSSLPGLQETQYF.